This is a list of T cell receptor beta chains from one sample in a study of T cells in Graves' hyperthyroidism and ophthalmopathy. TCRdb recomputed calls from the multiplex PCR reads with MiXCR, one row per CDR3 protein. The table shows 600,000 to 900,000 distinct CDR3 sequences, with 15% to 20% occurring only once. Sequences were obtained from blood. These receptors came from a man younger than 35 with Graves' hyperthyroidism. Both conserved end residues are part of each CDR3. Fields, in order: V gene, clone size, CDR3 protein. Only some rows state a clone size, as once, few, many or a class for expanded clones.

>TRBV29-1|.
CSAERRMNTEAFF
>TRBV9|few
CASSVDTGYNSPLHF
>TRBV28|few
CASRGLAGVLHEQYF
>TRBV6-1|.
CASSEKDGSLRQPQHF
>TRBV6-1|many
CASSRQGHRHEQFF
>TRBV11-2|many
CASSLVSRQDTQYF
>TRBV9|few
CASSVDPLPRGYTF
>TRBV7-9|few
CASSAGQGARWQETQYF
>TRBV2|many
CASSEVVSGNLYNEQFF
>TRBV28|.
CASSLSGYSETQYF
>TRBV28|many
CASRVPSGPSTDTQYF
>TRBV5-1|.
CASSKGDTYYEQYF
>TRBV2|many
CASSEALRVTSGTEAFF
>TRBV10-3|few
CAIRGEGVITGELFF
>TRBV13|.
CASSLRAGDYGYTF
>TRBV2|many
CASSVWDANTGELFF
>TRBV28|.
CASSLRPGGIYGYTF
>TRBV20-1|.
CSTIDRVNTEAFF
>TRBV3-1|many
CASRPYQGGEETQYF
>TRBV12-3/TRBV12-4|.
CASRLVTGVSGNTIYF
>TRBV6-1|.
CASSQTVREKLFF
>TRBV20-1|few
CSARWDTSYEQYF
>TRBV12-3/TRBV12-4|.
CASSPGRNIRYF
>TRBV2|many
CASSGLETSSYEQYF
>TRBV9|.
CASSVSAGAGDEQYF
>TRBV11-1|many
CASSLALAGEDTQYF
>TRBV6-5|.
CASSSMTGAYEQYF
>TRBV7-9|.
CASSRDGTEAFF
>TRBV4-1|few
CASSHLRGSQYF
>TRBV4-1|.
CASRRDTGATEAFF
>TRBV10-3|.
CAISGGLAGVGNEQFF
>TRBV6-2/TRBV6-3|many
CASTQGTEAFF
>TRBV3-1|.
CASSQVLTSGRTPHEQYF
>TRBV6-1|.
CASSRDPGGGGYTF
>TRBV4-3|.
CASSQAWGSSGYEQYF
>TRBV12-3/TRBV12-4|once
CASRQGNNEQFF
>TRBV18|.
CASSPPGLAIQETQYF
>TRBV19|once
CASSTRGLQYTGELFF
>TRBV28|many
CASMPLATEAFF
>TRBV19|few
CASTPPWGDREKAFF
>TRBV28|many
CASTGTSGGGFIGTDTQYF
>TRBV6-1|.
CASTRLAVLNEKLFF